The clone carrying this TCR beta chain was counted a few times. CDR1 is GTSNPN and CDR2 is SVGIG in the germline V gene (reference sequence). The V end lost 0 bases, the J end lost 4 bases, and 7 bases lay between the germline ends. The length of the CDR3 is 12 residues. The entry originates in a study of T cells in Graves' hyperthyroidism and ophthalmopathy. It was RNA transcripts that yielded the amplified TCR beta CDR3 regions. RT-PCR in the first round (using the HTBI primer set) targeted the TCR CDR3. In TCRdb, the multiplex PCR reads were re-called with MiXCR into one record per CDR3 protein. This table holds about 400,000 distinct CDR3 sequences, roughly 25% found once.

This TCR came from a man aged 45-60 years with Graves' hyperthyroidism. The chain links TRBV30 to TRBJ2-7; no reliable D call. The sample was blood. The CDR3 DNA sequence: TGTGCCTGGAGTGTACCTAGATACGAGCAGTACTTC. Protein: CAWSVPRYEQYF.